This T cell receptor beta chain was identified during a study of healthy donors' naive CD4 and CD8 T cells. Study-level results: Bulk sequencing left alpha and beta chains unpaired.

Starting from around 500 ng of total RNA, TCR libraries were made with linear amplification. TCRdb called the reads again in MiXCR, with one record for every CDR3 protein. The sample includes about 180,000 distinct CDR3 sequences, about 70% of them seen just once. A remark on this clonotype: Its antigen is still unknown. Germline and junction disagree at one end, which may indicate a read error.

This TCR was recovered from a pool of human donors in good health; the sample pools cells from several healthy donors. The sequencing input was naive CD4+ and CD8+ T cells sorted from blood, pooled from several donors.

The CDR3 is CASSLYSRRAGANVLTF. The CDR3, as DNA: TGTGCCAGCAGTTTATACAGTCGGAGGGCTGGGGCCAATGTCCTGACTTTC. The chain recombines TRBV27 with TRBJ2-6; possibly TRBD2 for D (6 bases). Germline values: CDR1 MNHEY, CDR2 SMNVEV (reference sequence). The CDR3 loop spans 17 amino acids.